These T cell receptor beta chains were read from a single sample in a study of OX40 agonist ivuxolimab in advanced cancers. The data were produced by immunoSEQ multiplex PCR, yet TCRdb's version contains in-frame clones alone and is incomplete. Of tens of thousands of clones listed, over 75% were seen once; the top ten hold less than 3.5%. The specimen was CD4+ or CD8+ T cells sorted from blood, collected in a trial of the OX40 agonist ivuxolimab. These receptors were collected from an adult with an advanced solid tumor such as melanoma, head and neck, liver or kidney cancer. The CDR3 runs from the conserved cysteine through the conserved F or W. Fields, in order: CDR3 length, clone size, D gene, J gene, V gene, CDR3 protein, CDR3 DNA. A D gene is named only where the DNA matches it firmly. Only some rows state a clone size, as once, few, many or a class for expanded clones.

cdr3_length: 14; clone_size: once; d_call: NA; j_call: TRBJ1-4; v_call: TRBV5-1; cdr3_aa: CASRIQATNEKLFF; cdr3_nt: TGCGCCAGCAGGATACAAGCAACTAATGAAAAACTGTTTTTT
cdr3_length: 12; clone_size: NA; d_call: NA; j_call: TRBJ1-3; v_call: TRBV30; cdr3_aa: CASVSSGNTIYF; cdr3_nt: TGTGCCTCGGTCAGCTCTGGAAACACCATATATTTT
cdr3_length: 13; clone_size: NA; d_call: NA; j_call: TRBJ2-5; v_call: TRBV5-1; cdr3_aa: CASSVGTQETQYF; cdr3_nt: TGCGCCAGCAGCGTGGGCACCCAAGAGACCCAGTACTTC
cdr3_length: 13; clone_size: NA; d_call: TRBD1; j_call: TRBJ1-1; v_call: TRBV7-8; cdr3_aa: CASSLGTGPEAFF; cdr3_nt: TGTGCCAGCAGCCTCGGGACAGGGCCTGAAGCTTTCTTT
cdr3_length: 14; clone_size: once; d_call: NA; j_call: TRBJ1-2; v_call: TRBV18; cdr3_aa: CASSPRGGNYGYTF; cdr3_nt: TGTGCCAGCTCACCACGAGGCGGAAACTATGGCTACACCTTC
cdr3_length: 15; clone_size: few; d_call: TRBD1; j_call: TRBJ2-7; v_call: TRBV6-5; cdr3_aa: CASSYSGTGSYEQYF; cdr3_nt: TGTGCCAGCAGTTACTCCGGGACAGGGTCTTACGAGCAGTACTTC
cdr3_length: 15; clone_size: NA; d_call: NA; j_call: TRBJ2-5; v_call: TRBV2; cdr3_aa: CASSSGGGRQETQYF; cdr3_nt: TGTGCCAGCAGCAGTGGTGGGGGGAGACAAGAGACCCAGTACTTC
cdr3_length: 15; clone_size: NA; d_call: TRBD1; j_call: TRBJ1-1; v_call: TRBV28; cdr3_aa: CASSLQGARNTEAFF; cdr3_nt: TGTGCCAGCAGTTTACAGGGGGCAAGGAACACTGAAGCTTTCTTT
cdr3_length: 13; clone_size: NA; d_call: NA; j_call: TRBJ1-5; v_call: TRBV14; cdr3_aa: CASSQLRRGPQHF; cdr3_nt: TGTGCCAGCAGCCAACTAAGGAGGGGGCCCCAGCATTTT
cdr3_length: 18; clone_size: NA; d_call: TRBD1; j_call: TRBJ1-6; v_call: TRBV7-2; cdr3_aa: CASSPTPTGLSYNSPLHF; cdr3_nt: TGTGCCAGCAGCCCCACCCCGACAGGGCTCTCCTATAATTCACCCCTCCACTTT
cdr3_length: 14; clone_size: NA; d_call: NA; j_call: TRBJ1-5; v_call: TRBV28; cdr3_aa: CASSFPAGYQPQHF; cdr3_nt: TGTGCCAGCAGTTTTCCAGCAGGTTATCAGCCCCAGCATTTT
cdr3_length: 12; clone_size: NA; d_call: NA; j_call: TRBJ2-7; v_call: TRBV30; cdr3_aa: CAWSGTDYEQYF; cdr3_nt: TGTGCCTGGAGTGGGACAGACTACGAGCAGTACTTC
cdr3_length: 14; clone_size: NA; d_call: TRBD1; j_call: TRBJ2-5; v_call: TRBV30; cdr3_aa: CAWSGGQGAETQYF; cdr3_nt: TGTGCCTGGAGTGGGGGACAGGGGGCTGAGACCCAGTACTTC
cdr3_length: 16; clone_size: NA; d_call: NA; j_call: TRBJ1-1; v_call: TRBV9; cdr3_aa: CASSASYGRSNTEAFF; cdr3_nt: TGTGCCAGCAGCGCAAGCTACGGACGCTCGAACACTGAAGCTTTCTTT
cdr3_length: 13; clone_size: NA; d_call: TRBD1; j_call: TRBJ1-1; v_call: TRBV27; cdr3_aa: CASSLGQGGEAFF; cdr3_nt: TGTGCCAGCAGCCTGGGACAGGGCGGCGAAGCTTTCTTT
cdr3_length: 13; clone_size: NA; d_call: NA; j_call: TRBJ1-1; v_call: TRBV10-3; cdr3_aa: CAIRARQSTEAFF; cdr3_nt: TGTGCCATCAGAGCCCGACAGAGCACTGAAGCTTTCTTT
cdr3_length: 14; clone_size: once; d_call: TRBD1; j_call: TRBJ1-1; v_call: TRBV6-1; cdr3_aa: CASRDRVTNTEAFF; cdr3_nt: TGTGCCAGCAGGGACAGGGTAACGAACACTGAAGCTTTCTTT
cdr3_length: 13; clone_size: NA; d_call: NA; j_call: TRBJ1-5; v_call: TRBV6-5; cdr3_aa: CASSYGGSQPQHF; cdr3_nt: TGTGCCAGCAGTTACGGGGGGTCGCAGCCCCAGCATTTT
cdr3_length: 13; clone_size: NA; d_call: NA; j_call: TRBJ2-7; v_call: TRBV7-9; cdr3_aa: CASSLRQTYEQYF; cdr3_nt: TGTGCCAGCAGCTTAAGACAGACGTACGAGCAGTACTTC
cdr3_length: 14; clone_size: NA; d_call: NA; j_call: TRBJ2-5; v_call: TRBV9; cdr3_aa: CASSATRWQETQYF; cdr3_nt: TGTGCCAGCAGCGCGACTAGGTGGCAAGAGACCCAGTACTTC
cdr3_length: 17; clone_size: NA; d_call: TRBD2; j_call: TRBJ2-4; v_call: TRBV9; cdr3_aa: CASSVALGRAPKNIQYF; cdr3_nt: TGTGCCAGCAGCGTAGCTTTAGGGAGGGCTCCCAAAAACATTCAGTACTTC
cdr3_length: 14; clone_size: NA; d_call: NA; j_call: TRBJ1-2; v_call: TRBV23-1; cdr3_aa: CASSQLQGCYGYTF; cdr3_nt: TGCGCCAGCAGTCAATTACAGGGTTGCTATGGCTACACCTTC
cdr3_length: 14; clone_size: once; d_call: NA; j_call: TRBJ2-2; v_call: TRBV7-2; cdr3_aa: CASSLGPSAGELFF; cdr3_nt: TGTGCCAGCAGCTTAGGACCCTCTGCCGGGGAGCTGTTTTTT
cdr3_length: 14; clone_size: NA; d_call: TRBD1; j_call: TRBJ2-3; v_call: TRBV12-5; cdr3_aa: CASGLATGADTQYF; cdr3_nt: TGTGCTAGTGGTTTGGCAACAGGGGCAGATACGCAGTATTTT
cdr3_length: 13; clone_size: once; d_call: NA; j_call: TRBJ1-1; v_call: TRBV27; cdr3_aa: CASSFGGNTEAFF; cdr3_nt: TGTGCCAGCAGTTTTGGGGGAAACACTGAAGCTTTCTTT
cdr3_length: 12; clone_size: once; d_call: NA; j_call: TRBJ1-1; v_call: TRBV2; cdr3_aa: CASSVSTPGAFF; cdr3_nt: TGTGCCAGCAGTGTATCTACCCCGGGGGCTTTCTTT
cdr3_length: 14; clone_size: once; d_call: NA; j_call: TRBJ2-4; v_call: TRBV11-2; cdr3_aa: CASSPELAKNIQYF; cdr3_nt: TGTGCCAGCAGCCCGGAACTAGCCAAAAACATTCAGTACTTC
cdr3_length: 18; clone_size: few; d_call: TRBD2; j_call: TRBJ2-3; v_call: TRBV5-6; cdr3_aa: CASSLPGSSGSPTDTQYF; cdr3_nt: TGTGCCAGCAGCTTGCCCGGGTCTAGCGGGAGCCCCACAGATACGCAGTATTTT
cdr3_length: 15; clone_size: NA; d_call: NA; j_call: TRBJ2-2; v_call: TRBV28; cdr3_aa: CASTKPQVNTGELFF; cdr3_nt: TGTGCCAGCACCAAACCACAGGTTAACACCGGGGAGCTGTTTTTT
cdr3_length: 15; clone_size: NA; d_call: TRBD2; j_call: TRBJ2-7; v_call: TRBV12-5; cdr3_aa: CASGFRTSGSHEQYF; cdr3_nt: TGTGCTAGTGGTTTCCGGACTAGCGGGAGCCACGAGCAGTACTTC
cdr3_length: 14; clone_size: NA; d_call: NA; j_call: TRBJ2-5; v_call: TRBV2; cdr3_aa: CASSESRAQETQYF; cdr3_nt: TGTGCCAGCAGTGAGAGCAGAGCCCAAGAGACCCAGTACTTC
cdr3_length: 14; clone_size: medium-sized; d_call: TRBD1; j_call: TRBJ1-5; v_call: TRBV7-8; cdr3_aa: CASSIREGQTPQHF; cdr3_nt: TGTGCCAGCAGCATTCGCGAGGGACAGACCCCCCAGCATTTT
cdr3_length: 15; clone_size: NA; d_call: TRBD1; j_call: TRBJ2-2; v_call: TRBV27; cdr3_aa: CASRTSQGAAGELFF; cdr3_nt: TGTGCCAGCAGAACATCACAGGGGGCAGCCGGGGAGCTGTTTTTT
cdr3_length: 13; clone_size: NA; d_call: NA; j_call: TRBJ1-1; v_call: TRBV6-1; cdr3_aa: CASRTPRGTEAFF; cdr3_nt: TGTGCCAGCAGGACTCCAAGAGGAACTGAAGCTTTCTTT
cdr3_length: 16; clone_size: NA; d_call: NA; j_call: TRBJ2-5; v_call: TRBV5-4; cdr3_aa: CASSPAAGRRWETQYF; cdr3_nt: TGTGCCAGCAGCCCGGCGGCGGGACGGCGGTGGGAGACCCAGTACTTC
cdr3_length: 15; clone_size: NA; d_call: TRBD1; j_call: TRBJ2-2; v_call: TRBV19; cdr3_aa: CASSRDRGRTGELFF; cdr3_nt: TGTGCCAGTAGTAGAGACAGGGGGCGGACCGGGGAGCTGTTTTTT
cdr3_length: 14; clone_size: NA; d_call: TRBD1; j_call: TRBJ2-7; v_call: TRBV9; cdr3_aa: CASSPGTGWYEQYF; cdr3_nt: TGTGCCAGCAGCCCCGGGACAGGCTGGTACGAGCAGTACTTC
cdr3_length: 15; clone_size: NA; d_call: TRBD2; j_call: TRBJ2-1; v_call: TRBV6-1; cdr3_aa: CASRGLAGRGDEQFF; cdr3_nt: TGTGCCAGCAGGGGACTAGCGGGGAGAGGCGATGAGCAGTTCTTC
cdr3_length: 15; clone_size: NA; d_call: NA; j_call: TRBJ1-2; v_call: TRBV7-2; cdr3_aa: CASTTANRALNGYTF; cdr3_nt: TGTGCCAGCACCACAGCAAACAGGGCGCTTAATGGCTACACCTTC
cdr3_length: 15; clone_size: NA; d_call: NA; j_call: TRBJ1-6; v_call: TRBV30; cdr3_aa: CACRRASSYNSPLHF; cdr3_nt: TGTGCCTGTAGACGGGCAAGCTCCTATAATTCACCCCTCCACTTT
cdr3_length: 15; clone_size: NA; d_call: NA; j_call: TRBJ1-5; v_call: TRBV5-6; cdr3_aa: CASSALDSSNQPQHF; cdr3_nt: TGTGCCAGCAGCGCTTTGGACAGTAGCAATCAGCCCCAGCATTTT
cdr3_length: 14; clone_size: NA; d_call: TRBD2; j_call: TRBJ2-1; v_call: TRBV29-1; cdr3_aa: CSVAPGLGLNEQFF; cdr3_nt: TGCAGCGTTGCCCCGGGACTAGGCCTCAATGAGCAGTTCTTC
cdr3_length: 15; clone_size: NA; d_call: TRBD1; j_call: TRBJ2-5; v_call: TRBV6-1; cdr3_aa: CASREDRGDPKTQYF; cdr3_nt: TGTGCCAGCAGGGAGGACAGGGGAGATCCCAAGACCCAGTACTTC
cdr3_length: 16; clone_size: NA; d_call: TRBD2; j_call: TRBJ2-5; v_call: TRBV7-7; cdr3_aa: CASSLGAGGDQETQYF; cdr3_nt: TGTGCCAGCAGCTTAGGAGCGGGAGGTGACCAAGAGACCCAGTACTTC